These 29 T cell receptor beta chains came from one sample sequenced in a study of T cells after yellow fever vaccination. Via MiXCR, TCRdb re-called the 5' RACE reads, giving one row per CDR3 protein. Of around 320,000 distinct CDR3 sequences listed, 3.5% to 4.5% are singletons. The input for sequencing was PBMCs, taken 15 days after the yellow fever booster vaccination. The receptors come from a man aged 18-30 years who received the YFV17D yellow fever vaccine.

J is TRBJ2-4 and V is TRBV5-6, with D perhaps TRBD2 (6 bases). Trimming took 0 bases from V and 9 from J, leaving 19 bases between them. Germline values: CDR1 SGHDT, CDR2 YYEEEE. The CDR3 runs 16 residues. The CDR3, as DNA: TGTGCCAGCAGCTTGGGGCGGGGCCTCTTTCAGAGCATTCAGTACTTC. It yields the protein CASSLGRGLFQSIQYF.

This clonotype was seen only a few times. The CDR3 sequence is CSVESETQYF. The CDR3, as DNA: TGCAGCGTTGAGAGCGAGACCCAGTACTTC. The chain links TRBV29-1 to TRBJ2-5, with D hard to call. The ends were cut back, 3 bases at V and 5 bases at J, with 4 bases in the middle. This CDR3 contains 10 residues. The germline V gene encodes CDR1 SQVTM and CDR2 ANQGSEA.

This clonotype was picked up many times. The chain carries TRBV4-2 and TRBJ2-5; tentatively, D is TRBD1 or TRBD2 (5 bases each). V dropped 1 base and J dropped 7 bases, with 16 bases sitting between them. Germline CDR1 is LGHNA and CDR2 is YNFKEQ. This CDR3 region has 15 residues. The CDR3 nucleotides read TGTGCCAGCAGCCAAGCCCGGGACGCAGGAGGGACCCAGTACTTC. This codes for CASSQARDAGGTQYF.

This clonotype was seen repeatedly, ten times or more. This chain joins TRBV5-1 and TRBJ1-1; no firm D call. CDR3 length: 13 amino acids. Germline CDR1 SGHRS, CDR2 YFSETQ. The V gene lost 0 bases and the J gene lost 9 bases, with 12 bases spanning the gap. CDR3 in amino acids: CASSLEFVSKAFF. As DNA, the CDR3 is TGCGCCAGCAGCTTGGAGTTTGTCAGCAAAGCTTTCTTT.

This clonotype appeared many times. The chain has TRBV28 and TRBJ2-3, with D tentatively TRBD2 (7 bases). The germline CDR1 and CDR2 sequences are MDHEN and SYDVKM. The CDR3 runs to 16 residues. With 8 bases removed from V and 6 bases from J, the gap between germline ends came to 24 bases. The CDR3 sequence is CASYPPAGAALDTQYF. In DNA, the CDR3 is TGTGCCAGCTACCCGCCGGCGGGGGCGGCGCTGGATACGCAGTATTTT.

Ten or more counts support this clonotype. The chain links TRBV12-3 or TRBV12-4 to TRBJ2-3; 10 bases fit TRBD1. With V trimmed by 6 bases and J by 2 bases, 2 bases remained unmatched. The CDR3 extends over 14 amino acids. The CDR3: CASRDRGNTDTQYF. CDR3 DNA sequence: TGTGCCAGCAGGGACAGGGGGAACACAGATACGCAGTATTTT.

V and J are TRBV19 and TRBJ1-1, with D maybe TRBD1 (6 bases). The CDR3 is made up of 13 amino acids. Trimming cost V 6 bases and J 0 bases, with 8 bases left between them. Germline CDR1 and CDR2: LNHDA and SQIVND (reference sequence). CDR3 sequence: CASRDSMNTEAFF. CDR3 coding DNA: TGTGCCAGTAGGGACAGTATGAACACTGAAGCTTTCTTT.

The V call is TRBV6-5, the J call TRBJ2-2; 8 bases are a match to TRBD1. This CDR3 is 15 amino acids long. Germline V gene data show CDR1 as MNHEY and CDR2 as SVGAGI. After removal of 2 bases from V and 4 bases from J, the junction contained 3 bases not matched to a gene. CDR3 sequence (DNA): TGTGCCAGCAGTTACCCCACAGGGGGCACCGGGGAGCTGTTTTTT. Residues: CASSYPTGGTGELFF.

This sequence joins TRBV9 and TRBJ2-6; D possibly corresponds to TRBD1 (5 bases). The germline V gene encodes CDR1 SGDLS and CDR2 YYNGEE. Trimming pared 4 bases from V and 0 bases from J, leaving 11 bases between. CDR3 size: 16 residues. The chain's CDR3 is CASSSQGYSGANVLTF. CDR3 DNA: TGTGCCAGCAGCAGTCAGGGATACTCTGGGGCCAACGTCCTGACTTTC. The whole variable domain, remainder taken from reference TRBV9 and TRBJ2-6, is DSGVTQTPKHLITATGQRVTLRCSPRSGDLSVYWYQQSLDQGLQFLIQYYNGEERAKGNILERFSAQQFPDLHSELNLSSLELGDSALYFCASSSQGYSGANVLTFGAGSRLTVL.

The sample holds many counts of this clonotype. This chain joins TRBV4-3 and TRBJ2-2; D may be TRBD2 (5 bases). CDR1 is LGHNA and CDR2 is YSLEER in the germline V gene. Trimming stripped 0 bases from V and 5 bases from J, with 16 bases between. This CDR3 is 17 amino acids long. Here the CDR3 DNA reads TGCGCCAGCAGCCAAGATCTTTTTCTTCGGGGTACCGGGGAGCTGTTTTTT. It specifies CASSQDLFLRGTGELFF.

This clonotype occurred a few times. The chain uses TRBV25-1 and TRBJ2-1; perhaps TRBD2 as D (6 bases). There are 16 residues in the CDR3. Per the germline V gene, CDR1 is MGHDK and CDR2 is SYGVNS. Trimming removed 6 bases from V and 0 bases from J, with 15 bases in between. CDR3 sequence reads: CASSPLARSSYNEQFF. Here the CDR3 DNA reads TGTGCCAGCAGCCCACTAGCCCGGAGCTCCTACAATGAGCAGTTCTTC. The full variable domain, completed using reference TRBV25-1 and TRBJ2-1, is EADIYQTPRYLVIGTGKKITLECSQTMGHDKMYWYQQDPGMELHLIHYSYGVNSTEKGDLSSESTVSRIRTEHFPLTLESARPSHTSQYLCASSPLARSSYNEQFFGPGTRLTVL.

CDR3 DNA: TGTGCCAGCTCACCATCAGGTCTCACCGGGGAGCTGTTTTTT. This gives the protein CASSPSGLTGELFF. V usage is TRBV18 and J usage is TRBJ2-2; D not certain. The ends were cut back, 2 bases at V and 4 bases at J, with 8 bases in the middle. The CDR3 has 14 residues. CDR1 and CDR2 from the germline V gene are KGHSH and LQKENI.

The chain couples TRBV7-9 to TRBJ2-7; 9 bases map to TRBD1. Germline V gives CDR1 SEHNR, CDR2 FQNEAQ (reference sequence). CDR3 length: 16 residues. V shed 5 bases, J shed 12 bases, and the junction held 20 bases outside the gene matches. The DNA of the CDR3 is TGTGCCAGCAGCCCAAGTCCGTTACAGGGGGCGATTGTGAGGTACGTC. Amino acid sequence: CASSPSPLQGAIVRYV.

J is TRBJ2-7 and V is TRBV6-2 or TRBV6-3; 8 bases fit TRBD1. The junction had 4 bases not matched to a gene; V was cut back by 8 bases and J by 7 bases. Germline V CDR1 and CDR2: MNHEY, SVGEGT. There are 11 residues in the CDR3. The CDR3 loop reads CASQGAGEQYF. In nucleotides, the CDR3 is TGTGCCAGCCAGGGGGCTGGGGAGCAGTACTTC.

J is TRBJ1-1 and V is TRBV4-2; a weak D match, TRBD1 (5 bases). Germline V gene sequence: CDR1 LGHNA, CDR2 YNFKEQ. The germline V and J ends were trimmed by 0 bases and 3 bases, with 14 bases remaining between them. The CDR3 extends over 16 amino acids. For the CDR3, the DNA is TGTGCCAGCAGCCAAGATCATTGGGGGAGAGACACTGAAGCTTTCTTT. Its translation: CASSQDHWGRDTEAFF.

This clonotype showed up just a few times. The chain links TRBV12-3 or TRBV12-4 to TRBJ2-3; unclear D gene. Trimming left V 6 bases short and J 4 bases short, with 11 bases between. The CDR3 length is 13 residues. The CDR3 nucleotides read TGTGCCAGCAGGGCGCCAGGTGCAGATACGCAGTATTTT. This gives the protein CASRAPGADTQYF.

V gene TRBV12-3 or TRBV12-4 combines with J gene TRBJ1-1; D unclear. Trimming left V 3 bases short and J 3 bases short, with 8 bases between. The CDR3 sequence is 13 residues long. DNA of the CDR3: TGTGCCAGCAGTTTTCGCGAGGACACTGAAGCTTTCTTT. Translating it yields CASSFREDTEAFF.

There are a few counts of this clonotype. The chain uses TRBV6-1 and TRBJ2-7, with D perhaps TRBD1 or TRBD2 (5 bases each). CDR3 size: 15 residues. From germline, CDR1 is MNHNS and CDR2 SASEGT. Trimming took 5 bases from V and 2 from J, leaving 16 bases between them. The CDR3 sequence: CASSKGTVTPYEQYF. In DNA, the CDR3 is TGTGCCAGCAGTAAAGGGACCGTAACTCCCTACGAGCAGTACTTC.

This clonotype turned up a few times. Relative to the germline gene, one junction end is altered; a read error may explain this. The rearrangement joins TRBV6-6 to TRBJ1-4, with 7 positions matching TRBD1. Germline V gene data show CDR1 as MNHNY and CDR2 as SVGAGI (reference sequence). The CDR3 has 16 residues. The CDR3 DNA sequence: TGTGCCAGCAGGACAGGCGGGACAGACGAAATGAAAAATTTGGTTTTT. Protein: CASRTGGTDEMKNLVF.

At least ten counts were recorded for this clonotype. The CDR3 bases are TGTGCCAGCAGCTTGCTGGCAGGCGGTAAGCAGTACGTC. The encoded protein is CASSLLAGGKQYV. V usage is TRBV5-6 and J usage is TRBJ2-7; D gene uncertain. The germline V gene has CDR1 SGHDT and CDR2 YYEEEE. V was pared by 1 base and J by 8 bases, with 13 bases between. The CDR3 totals 13 residues.

This clonotype occurred a few times. The CDR3 DNA sequence: TGTGCCAGCAGCTTAGGTCTCCCGGCTAGCGGGGGGGCCGGTGAGCAGTTCTTC. Residues: CASSLGLPASGGAGEQFF. The rearrangement uses TRBV11-2 and TRBJ2-1; 12 bases fit TRBD2. Per the germline V gene, CDR1 is SGHAT and CDR2 is FQNNGV. The CDR3 contains 18 residues. V was clipped by 1 base and J by 9 bases; unmatched bases: 13.

This clonotype was seen ten or more times. The rearrangement uses TRBV5-1 and TRBJ2-3; possible D gene TRBD2, 6 bases. V shed 3 bases and J shed 6 bases, with 17 bases lying between them. The CDR3 loop spans 15 amino acids. Looked up from germline, CDR1 is SGHRS and CDR2 is YFSETQ. The CDR3 DNA reads as TGCGCCAGCAGCTCGGAAGCGGGCCTCCCGGATACGCAGTATTTT. Protein: CASSSEAGLPDTQYF.

This clonotype was counted a few times. The chain carries TRBV15 and TRBJ2-2; D possibly corresponds to TRBD1 (6 bases). The CDR3 has 15 amino acids. Germline V gives CDR1 LNHNV, CDR2 YYDKDF (reference sequence). Deletions cut 5 bases from V and 4 bases from J, with 14 bases between. CDR3 sequence (DNA): TGTGCCACCAGCGCCCGGGACACCCTCACCGGGGAGCTGTTTTTT. Protein: CATSARDTLTGELFF.

There are a few counts of this clonotype. The V gene is TRBV5-1, the J gene TRBJ2-1; 12 bases agree with TRBD2. The V gene end was trimmed by 2 bases and the J gene end by 5 bases; junction bases not matched to a gene: 8. Germline V gives CDR1 SGHRS, CDR2 YFSETQ. This CDR3 is 17 amino acids long. CDR3 sequence reads: CASSFGLAGTLNNEQFF. The DNA for the CDR3 is TGCGCCAGCAGCTTCGGACTAGCGGGGACCCTCAACAATGAGCAGTTCTTC.

This clonotype occurred a few times. The chain is built from TRBV12-2 and TRBJ2-1; TRBD1 was called by the table and not checked on the DNA. TRBV12-2 represents a pseudogene. The CDR3 length is 16 residues. The CDR3: CASRLADRDFMHEQFF. In DNA, the CDR3 is TGTGCAAGTCGCTTAGCGGACAGGGACTTTATGCATGAGCAGTTCTTC.

The chain combines TRBV6-1 with TRBJ1-1, with 9 nucleotides matching TRBD1. The CDR3 totals 15 residues. The junction had 8 bases not matched to a gene; V was cut back by 4 bases and J by 5 bases. The germline V gene has CDR1 MNHNS and CDR2 SASEGT. The CDR3 bases are TGTGCCAGCAGTGGACAACAGGGGGCGGAAACTGAAGCTTTCTTT. Amino acid sequence: CASSGQQGAETEAFF.

This clonotype was observed a handful of times. The J gene is TRBJ2-5, the V gene TRBV7-6; either TRBD1 or TRBD2 may fit D (5 bases each). The CDR3 loop spans 15 amino acids. V lost 5 bases to trimming and J lost 4 bases, with 17 bases between them. Germline V gene sequence: CDR1 SGHVS, CDR2 FNYEAQ. The CDR3 DNA sequence: TGTGCCAGCAGCAATAGACCTGGGACGGTAGAGACCCAGTACTTC. Translation gives CASSNRPGTVETQYF. Looking up the rest from reference TRBV7-6 and TRBJ2-5 gives the full variable domain: GAGVSQSPRYKVTKRGQDVALRCDPISGHVSLYWYRQALGQGPEFLTYFNYEAQQDKSGLPNDRFSAERPEGSISTLTIQRTEQRDSAMYRCASSNRPGTVETQYFGPGTRLLVL.

This clonotype has ten or more counts. This chain uses TRBV27 with TRBJ1-5, with D unclear. The CDR3 is 15 residues long. CDR1 and CDR2 (germline): MNHEY, SMNVEV (reference sequence). V lost 3 bases and J lost 0, with 9 bases in between. The CDR3 DNA reads TGTGCCAGCAGTTTGAATTCCGATAGCAATCAGCCCCAGCATTTT. Protein product: CASSLNSDSNQPQHF.

This clonotype was detected a few times. This chain connects TRBV20-1 to TRBJ2-3; 14 nucleotides line up with TRBD2. The ends lost 3 bases at V and 7 bases at J; junction bases unmatched: 6. CDR1 DFQATT and CDR2 SNEGSKA come from the germline V gene (reference sequence). CDR3 length: 15 amino acids. Here the CDR3 reads CSASSGTSGGNTQYF. In DNA, the CDR3 is TGCAGTGCTAGTTCCGGGACTAGCGGGGGAAATACGCAGTATTTT.